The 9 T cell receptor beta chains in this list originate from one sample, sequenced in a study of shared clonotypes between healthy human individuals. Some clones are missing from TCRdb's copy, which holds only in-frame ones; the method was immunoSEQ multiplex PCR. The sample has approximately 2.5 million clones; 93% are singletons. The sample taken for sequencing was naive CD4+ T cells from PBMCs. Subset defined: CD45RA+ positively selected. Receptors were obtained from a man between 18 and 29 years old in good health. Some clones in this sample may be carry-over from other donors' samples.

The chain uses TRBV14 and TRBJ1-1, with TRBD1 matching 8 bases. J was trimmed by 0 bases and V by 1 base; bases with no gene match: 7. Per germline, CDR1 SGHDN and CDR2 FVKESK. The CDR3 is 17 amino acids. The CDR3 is CASSQVRGLLVNTEAFF. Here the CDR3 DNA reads TGTGCCAGCAGCCAAGTCAGGGGGCTCCTTGTGAACACTGAAGCTTTCTTT.

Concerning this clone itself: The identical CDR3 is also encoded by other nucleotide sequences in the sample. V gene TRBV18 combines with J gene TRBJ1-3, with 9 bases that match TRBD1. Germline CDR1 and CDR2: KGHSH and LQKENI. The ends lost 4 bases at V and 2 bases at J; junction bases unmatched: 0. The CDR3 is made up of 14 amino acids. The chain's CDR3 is CASSRDRAGNTIYF. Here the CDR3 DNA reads TGTGCCAGCTCACGGGACAGGGCTGGAAACACCATATATTTT.

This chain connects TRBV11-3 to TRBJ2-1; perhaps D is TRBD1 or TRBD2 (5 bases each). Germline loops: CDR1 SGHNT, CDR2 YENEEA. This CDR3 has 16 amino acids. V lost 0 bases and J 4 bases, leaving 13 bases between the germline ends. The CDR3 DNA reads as TGTGCCAGCAGCTTAGATTCGGGACCCAGATACAATGAGCAGTTCTTC. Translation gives CASSLDSGPRYNEQFF.

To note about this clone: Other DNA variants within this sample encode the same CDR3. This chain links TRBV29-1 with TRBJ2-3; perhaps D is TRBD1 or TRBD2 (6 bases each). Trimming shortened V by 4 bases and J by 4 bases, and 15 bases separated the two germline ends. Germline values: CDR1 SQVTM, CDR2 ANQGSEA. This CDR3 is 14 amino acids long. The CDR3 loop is CSVVGGRGADTQYF. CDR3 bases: TGCAGCGTTGTGGGGGGAAGGGGGGCAGATACGCAGTATTTT.

The CDR3 DNA reads as TGTGCCAGCAGTGTTCGGGCGGGAGGGCCCCGCGGGGAGCTGTTTTTT. Translation: CASSVRAGGPRGELFF. V and J are TRBV25-1 and TRBJ2-2, with 9 bases aligning to TRBD2. The ends lost 4 bases at V and 7 bases at J; junction bases unmatched: 10. CDR3 size: 16 residues. Germline CDR1 MGHDK, CDR2 SYGVNS.

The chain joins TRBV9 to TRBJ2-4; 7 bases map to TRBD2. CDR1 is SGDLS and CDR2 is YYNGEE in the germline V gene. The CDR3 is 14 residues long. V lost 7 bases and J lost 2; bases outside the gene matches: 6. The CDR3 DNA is TGTGCCAGCGGGAGGGGCGGGTCCAAAAACATTCAGTACTTC. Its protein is CASGRGGSKNIQYF.

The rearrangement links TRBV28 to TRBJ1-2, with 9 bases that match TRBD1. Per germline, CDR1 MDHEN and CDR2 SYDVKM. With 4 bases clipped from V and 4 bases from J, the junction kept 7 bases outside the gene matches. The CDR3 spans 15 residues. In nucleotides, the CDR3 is TGTGCCAGCAGTTCGACAGGGGGAAATTTCTATGGCTACACCTTC. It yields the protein CASSSTGGNFYGYTF.

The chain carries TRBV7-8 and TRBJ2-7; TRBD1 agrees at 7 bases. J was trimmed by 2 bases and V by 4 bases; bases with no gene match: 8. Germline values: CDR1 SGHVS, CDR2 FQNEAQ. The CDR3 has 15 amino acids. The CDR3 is CASSSTGQKTYEQYF. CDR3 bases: TGTGCCAGCAGCTCAACGGGACAGAAAACCTACGAGCAGTACTTC.

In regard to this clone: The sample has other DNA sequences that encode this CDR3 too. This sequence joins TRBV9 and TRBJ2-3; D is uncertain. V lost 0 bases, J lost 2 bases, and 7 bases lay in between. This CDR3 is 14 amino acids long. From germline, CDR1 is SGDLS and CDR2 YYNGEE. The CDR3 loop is CASSVGTFTDTQYF. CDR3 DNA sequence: TGTGCCAGCAGCGTAGGCACTTTCACAGATACGCAGTATTTT.